This TCR beta chain was identified during a study of shared clonotypes between healthy human individuals. In regard to this clone: Its antigen is as yet unknown.

Study-level points and caveats: Sequencing of the sorted subsets was shown by rarefaction to be incomplete despite large depth. Tissue TCR repertoires likely differ from these blood-only repertoires.

Generated by immunoSEQ multiplex PCR, the TCRdb table keeps only in-frame clones and is missing some. Here the sample spans roughly 2,500,000 clones, over 85% being singletons. The CDR3 is 15 residues long. Germline V gene data show CDR1 as SGDLS and CDR2 as YYNGEE. Trimming pared 5 bases from V and 4 bases from J, leaving 16 bases between. The sequence came from a man younger than 30 in good health. Some clones in this sample may be carry-over from other donors' samples. Source material: naive CD4+ T cells from PBMCs. Noted subset: CD45RA+ positively selected. The V call is TRBV9, the J call TRBJ1-5; D is ambiguous. The CDR3 nucleotides read TGTGCCAGCAGTCCCTCGGGAACTACTAATCAGCCCCAGCATTTT. Its translation is CASSPSGTTNQPQHF. Supplemented by reference TRBV9 and TRBJ1-5, the full variable domain reads DSGVTQTPKHLITATGQRVTLRCSPRSGDLSVYWYQQSLDQGLQFLIQYYNGEERAKGNILERFSAQQFPDLHSELNLSSLELGDSALYFCASSPSGTTNQPQHFGDGTRLSIL.